One T cell receptor (beta chain) is described in this entry. The record originates from a study of T cell repertoires in MIS-A myocarditis. Repertoires were generated with immunoSEQ multiplex PCR, while TCRdb's copy carries only in-frame clones and drops some. The table shows approximately 7,200 clones, with under 85% occurring only once. Germline V gene lookup returns CDR1 ENHRY and CDR2 SYGVKD. V was shortened by 3 bases and J by 2 bases, with 14 bases between the two germline ends. This CDR3 contains 15 residues. What was sequenced was right inferior lung lobe tissue obtained at autopsy. The chain couples TRBV10-3 to TRBJ2-7; D not resolved. The sequence derives from a young man with fulminant myocarditis from multisystem inflammatory syndrome in adults (MIS-A) after COVID-19. The CDR3 sequence is CAISDQNSLTYEQYF. CDR3 in DNA: TGTGCCATCAGTGATCAGAACAGTCTAACCTACGAGCAGTACTTC.